The rows below give T cell receptor beta chains drawn from one sample of a study of monozygotic twins with cystic fibrosis. Clones were sequenced by immunoSEQ multiplex PCR, and TCRdb holds only the in-frame ones, with some missing. The repertoire holds roughly 14,000 clones, with 90% to 95% as singletons. Sequenced material: blood. These receptors came from a girl aged 2 to 10 with cystic fibrosis. CDR3s include the opening cysteine and the closing phenylalanine or tryptophan. D genes are given only for firm matches. Clone size is not always given. Where it is, it says once, few, many or a class for expanded clones.

v_call: TRBV10-1; clone_size: -; d_call: TRBD1; j_call: TRBJ1-1; cdr3_nt: TGCGCCAGCAGAGACCGGGACAGGAACACTGAAGCTTTCTTT; cdr3_aa: CASRDRDRNTEAFF
v_call: TRBV27; clone_size: -; d_call: -; j_call: TRBJ1-2; cdr3_nt: TGTGCCAGCAGACTATTGGGAGGGGGTCCAAACTATGGCTACACCTTC; cdr3_aa: CASRLLGGGPNYGYTF
v_call: TRBV2; clone_size: few; d_call: -; j_call: TRBJ1-5; cdr3_nt: TGTGCCAGCCGGGACATAAATCAGCCCCAGCATTTT; cdr3_aa: CASRDINQPQHF
v_call: TRBV6-1; clone_size: -; d_call: TRBD2; j_call: TRBJ2-7; cdr3_nt: TGTGCCAGCAGTGTGGGGACTAGCATCCACGAGCAGTACTTC; cdr3_aa: CASSVGTSIHEQYF
v_call: TRBV11-2; clone_size: -; d_call: -; j_call: TRBJ2-5; cdr3_nt: TGTGCCAGCAGCTCCCTCACCAGCACAGTAGGGGTAAGGGAGACCCAGTACTTC; cdr3_aa: CASSSLTSTVGVRETQYF
v_call: TRBV7-9; clone_size: -; d_call: -; j_call: TRBJ1-2; cdr3_nt: TGTGCCAGCAGCTCCGCGGTCTATGGCTACACCTTC; cdr3_aa: CASSSAVYGYTF
v_call: TRBV5-8; clone_size: -; d_call: TRBD2; j_call: TRBJ2-7; cdr3_nt: TGTGCCAGCAGCTTGCCGCGGGAGGGTAACGAGCAGTACTTC; cdr3_aa: CASSLPREGNEQYF
v_call: TRBV2; clone_size: -; d_call: TRBD2; j_call: TRBJ2-7; cdr3_nt: TGTGCCAGCAATGGGGGGGTAACGACCGGAGAGCAGTACTTC; cdr3_aa: CASNGGVTTGEQYF
v_call: TRBV5-1; clone_size: -; d_call: TRBD2; j_call: TRBJ2-3; cdr3_nt: TGCGCCAGCAGACTGGCGGGAGTCCGAGATACGCAGTATTTT; cdr3_aa: CASRLAGVRDTQYF
v_call: TRBV27; clone_size: once; d_call: -; j_call: TRBJ2-2; cdr3_nt: TGTGCCAGCAGTTTATGGGGGAGAGAGGAGCCCCGGGAGCTGTTTTTT; cdr3_aa: CASSLWGREEPRELFF
v_call: TRBV19; clone_size: -; d_call: -; j_call: TRBJ2-7; cdr3_nt: TGTGCCAGTAGTATGGCAGGGGAGTCCTACGAGCAGTACTTC; cdr3_aa: CASSMAGESYEQYF
v_call: TRBV4-1; clone_size: -; d_call: TRBD2; j_call: TRBJ2-2; cdr3_nt: TGCGCCAGCAGCCAGTTCTGGGGAGCGGGACGGACCGGGGAGCTGTTTTTT; cdr3_aa: CASSQFWGAGRTGELFF
v_call: TRBV27; clone_size: -; d_call: TRBD1; j_call: TRBJ2-3; cdr3_nt: TGTGCCAGCAGTCCACGTACAGGGGGAGATACGCAGTATTTT; cdr3_aa: CASSPRTGGDTQYF
v_call: TRBV11-2; clone_size: -; d_call: -; j_call: TRBJ1-1; cdr3_nt: TGTGCCAGCAGCTTCATCATGAACACTGAAGCTTTCTTT; cdr3_aa: CASSFIMNTEAFF
v_call: TRBV28; clone_size: -; d_call: -; j_call: TRBJ2-7; cdr3_nt: TGTGCCAGCAGTTTCCCAGATTATAACGAGCAGTACTTC; cdr3_aa: CASSFPDYNEQYF
v_call: TRBV7-6; clone_size: -; d_call: TRBD1; j_call: TRBJ2-1; cdr3_nt: TGTGCCAGCAGCTTATTTTCAGGGGGCGAATCGGAGCAGTTCTTC; cdr3_aa: CASSLFSGGESEQFF
v_call: TRBV18; clone_size: -; d_call: -; j_call: TRBJ1-5; cdr3_nt: TGTGCCAGCTCACCGGGGGGTAATCAGCCCCAGCATTTT; cdr3_aa: CASSPGGNQPQHF
v_call: TRBV5-1; clone_size: -; d_call: TRBD2; j_call: TRBJ2-2; cdr3_nt: TGCGCCAGCAGCTTGGAGCTAGCGGGATACGGGGAGCTGTTTTTT; cdr3_aa: CASSLELAGYGELFF
v_call: TRBV5-6; clone_size: -; d_call: -; j_call: TRBJ2-5; cdr3_nt: TGTGCCAGCAGCCCCCAGTACCAAGAGACCCAGTACTTC; cdr3_aa: CASSPQYQETQYF
v_call: TRBV10-2; clone_size: -; d_call: -; j_call: TRBJ1-1; cdr3_nt: TGCGCCAGCAGTGATCGTGGGAACACTGAAGCTTTCTTT; cdr3_aa: CASSDRGNTEAFF
v_call: TRBV10-1; clone_size: -; d_call: -; j_call: TRBJ1-1; cdr3_nt: TGCGCCAGCAGTGAGTTACAGAACACTGAAGCTTTCTTT; cdr3_aa: CASSELQNTEAFF
v_call: TRBV5-4; clone_size: once; d_call: TRBD2; j_call: TRBJ2-5; cdr3_nt: TGTGCCAGCAGCTACAGACTAGCGGGAGAAGAGACCCAGTACTTC; cdr3_aa: CASSYRLAGEETQYF
v_call: TRBV7-7; clone_size: -; d_call: TRBD1; j_call: TRBJ2-1; cdr3_nt: TGTGCTAGCAGCCGGGACAGGGGGGTCAATGAGCAGTTCTTC; cdr3_aa: CASSRDRGVNEQFF
v_call: TRBV7-2; clone_size: once; d_call: -; j_call: TRBJ1-5; cdr3_nt: TGTGCCAGCAGCGCCCTGGGTCAGGGAAGGAGATTT; cdr3_aa: CASSALGQGRRF
v_call: TRBV28; clone_size: -; d_call: -; j_call: TRBJ1-5; cdr3_nt: TGTGCCAGCAGTTTATTGGGCAGGAATCAGCCCCAGCATTTT; cdr3_aa: CASSLLGRNQPQHF
v_call: TRBV2; clone_size: -; d_call: -; j_call: TRBJ1-5; cdr3_nt: TGTGCCAGCAGTGAACGGACGGGTTATCAGCCCCAGCATTTT; cdr3_aa: CASSERTGYQPQHF
v_call: TRBV10-3; clone_size: -; d_call: TRBD2; j_call: TRBJ2-3; cdr3_nt: TGTGCCACTTCTATAGCGGGAGGAACAGATACGCAGTATTTT; cdr3_aa: CATSIAGGTDTQYF
v_call: TRBV27; clone_size: -; d_call: TRBD2; j_call: TRBJ2-1; cdr3_nt: TGTGCCAGCAGGGAGCGGGGGGGTTACAATGAGCAGTTCTTC; cdr3_aa: CASRERGGYNEQFF
v_call: TRBV29-1; clone_size: -; d_call: -; j_call: TRBJ1-2; cdr3_nt: TGCAGCGTTGATACTAGGGGTGAGGGGATCTATGGCTACACCTTC; cdr3_aa: CSVDTRGEGIYGYTF
v_call: TRBV7-2; clone_size: -; d_call: -; j_call: TRBJ2-6; cdr3_nt: TGTGCCAGCAGCCTCGCGAGGTCTGGGGCCAACGTCCTGACTTTC; cdr3_aa: CASSLARSGANVLTF
v_call: TRBV5-1; clone_size: once; d_call: TRBD1; j_call: TRBJ2-7; cdr3_nt: TGCGCCAGCAGCCTAGGGGACAGGGGGCCAGGGGAGCAGTACTTC; cdr3_aa: CASSLGDRGPGEQYF
v_call: TRBV2; clone_size: -; d_call: TRBD2; j_call: TRBJ2-1; cdr3_nt: TGTGCCAGCAGTGGTTTAGCGGGAACCCCCTACAATGAGCAGTTCTTC; cdr3_aa: CASSGLAGTPYNEQFF
v_call: TRBV6-6; clone_size: -; d_call: TRBD2; j_call: TRBJ2-7; cdr3_nt: TGTGCCAGCAGAGAGACTAGCGGAACCTACGAGCAGTACTTC; cdr3_aa: CASRETSGTYEQYF
v_call: TRBV2; clone_size: -; d_call: -; j_call: TRBJ1-1; cdr3_nt: TGTGCCAGCCTGGGGAGGACCACCCCGAGGACTGAAGCTTTCTTT; cdr3_aa: CASLGRTTPRTEAFF
v_call: TRBV28; clone_size: -; d_call: TRBD1; j_call: TRBJ1-5; cdr3_nt: TGTGCCAGCAGTCGGACAGGGGGTCACTATAGCAATCAGCCCCAGCATTTT; cdr3_aa: CASSRTGGHYSNQPQHF
v_call: TRBV18; clone_size: -; d_call: TRBD2; j_call: TRBJ2-2; cdr3_nt: TGTGCCAGCTCACCAGGGACTAGCAACACCGGGGAGCTGTTTTTT; cdr3_aa: CASSPGTSNTGELFF
v_call: TRBV2; clone_size: few; d_call: TRBD2; j_call: TRBJ2-2; cdr3_nt: TGTGCCAGCAGTGAACTTGCGGGAGAGGTCACCGGGGAGCTGTTTTTT; cdr3_aa: CASSELAGEVTGELFF
v_call: TRBV27; clone_size: once; d_call: TRBD1; j_call: TRBJ2-1; cdr3_nt: TGTGCCAGCAGTTTGACAGGGTACAATGAGCAGTTCTTC; cdr3_aa: CASSLTGYNEQFF
v_call: TRBV6-5; clone_size: -; d_call: TRBD1; j_call: TRBJ1-3; cdr3_nt: TGTGCTAGCAAAGGACAGGGGGCTGGAAACACCATATATTTT; cdr3_aa: CASKGQGAGNTIYF
v_call: TRBV28; clone_size: -; d_call: -; j_call: TRBJ2-7; cdr3_nt: TGTGCCAGCAGTCTGAGGGGCGGCCCCTCCTACGAGCAGTACTTC; cdr3_aa: CASSLRGGPSYEQYF
v_call: TRBV5-6; clone_size: -; d_call: -; j_call: TRBJ1-5; cdr3_nt: TGTGCCAGCAGCTTGTTTCAGGGTCGAAGCAATCAGCCCCAGCATTTT; cdr3_aa: CASSLFQGRSNQPQHF
v_call: TRBV29-1; clone_size: -; d_call: TRBD2; j_call: TRBJ2-1; cdr3_nt: TGCAGCGTCGAGCCCCGTACTAGCGGGAGGGCCAGTGAGCAGTTCTTC; cdr3_aa: CSVEPRTSGRASEQFF
v_call: TRBV7-8; clone_size: -; d_call: -; j_call: TRBJ1-5; cdr3_nt: TGTGCCAGCAGCCGGGGAGGGGCCGAGAGCAATCAGCCCCAGCATTTT; cdr3_aa: CASSRGGAESNQPQHF